The rows below give T cell receptor beta chains drawn from one sample of a study of blood T cell repertoires in COVID-19. This table comes from immunoSEQ multiplex PCR, and its TCRdb copy is limited to in-frame clones, with some not included. Of under 80,000 clones listed, around 80% are singletons. The sequenced material came from peripheral blood. The receptors here all came from a human donor in a cohort sampled during active COVID-19. Both conserved end residues are part of each CDR3. The D gene is left open where the match is weak. Rows may omit the clone size; those that give it use once, few, many or a size class.

v_call,d_call,cdr3_length,j_call,clone_size,cdr3_nt,cdr3_aa
TRBV2,NA,15,TRBJ1-6,NA,TGTGCCAGCAGTGAAGCTCCCGGGGGAGTATCACCCCTCCACTTT,CASSEAPGGVSPLHF
TRBV19,NA,13,TRBJ2-5,many,TGTGCCAGTAGTATAGTCTGGCAAAAGACCCAGTACTTC,CASSIVWQKTQYF
TRBV10-2,TRBD2,14,TRBJ2-2,NA,TGCGCCAGCAAGGGACGGGAGGGTGCCGGGGAGCTGTTTTTT,CASKGREGAGELFF
TRBV5-1,NA,15,TRBJ2-7,NA,TGCGCCAGCAGCTTGGAGGGCAGGGGCCCCTACGAGCAGTACTTC,CASSLEGRGPYEQYF
TRBV28,NA,12,TRBJ1-1,NA,TGTGCCAGCAGGTCGGGGGGAACTGAAGCTTTCTTT,CASRSGGTEAFF
TRBV5-1,TRBD2,16,TRBJ2-3,NA,TGCGCCAGCAGCTTGGGGACAGCGGGAGGGACAGATACGCAGTATTTT,CASSLGTAGGTDTQYF
TRBV28,NA,13,TRBJ1-1,NA,TGTGCCAGCAGGTTAGGCGGTTGGACTGAAGCTTTCTTT,CASRLGGWTEAFF
TRBV15,NA,17,TRBJ1-3,NA,TGTGCCACCAGCAGAGTCTTACAGGCAACCATGGGAAACACCATATATTTT,CATSRVLQATMGNTIYF
TRBV2,NA,15,TRBJ1-5,once,TGTGCCAGCAGTGCTGAGGGAGGGGGGCGTCAGCCCCAGCATTTT,CASSAEGGGRQPQHF
TRBV7-8,NA,14,TRBJ2-1,NA,TGTGCCAGCAGCCTAGCTGGCGGTCTTAATGAGCAGTTCTTC,CASSLAGGLNEQFF
TRBV5-4,TRBD1,14,TRBJ2-5,NA,TGTGCCAGCAGCATCCGACAGGGGCCGGAGACCCAGTACTTC,CASSIRQGPETQYF
TRBV19,TRBD1,16,TRBJ2-7,NA,TGTGCCAGTAGAATAAACCCGGGACAGGAGACCTACGAGCAGTACTTC,CASRINPGQETYEQYF
TRBV7-3,TRBD2,15,TRBJ2-1,NA,TGTGCCAGCAGCCGGCTAGCGGGAGAGTACAATGAGCAGTTCTTC,CASSRLAGEYNEQFF
TRBV21-1,NA,18,TRBJ2-1,NA,TGTGCCAGCAGCAAAAGGTCCGAAACTAGCGGGAGATACAATGAGCAGTTCTTC,CASSKRSETSGRYNEQFF
TRBV5-1,TRBD2,16,TRBJ2-7,few,TGCGCCAGCAGCTTGGGAGCGGGAGGGCCGGGGTTCGAGCAGTACTTC,CASSLGAGGPGFEQYF
TRBV7-2,NA,16,TRBJ1-5,NA,TGTGCCAGCAGCTTAGTATCCAAGGGGAGCAATCAGCCCCAGCATTTT,CASSLVSKGSNQPQHF
TRBV14,NA,15,TRBJ1-1,NA,TGTGCCAGCAGCCCCTATTTTCCGGGGAACACTGAAGCTTTCTTT,CASSPYFPGNTEAFF
TRBV19,TRBD1,16,TRBJ2-3,once,TGTGCCAGTAGTTCCGTTAACAGGGGTGGCACAGATACGCAGTATTTT,CASSSVNRGGTDTQYF
TRBV19,NA,15,TRBJ1-2,NA,TGTGCCAGTAGTTCAGGCGCGGGTCGAAACTATGGCTACACCTTC,CASSSGAGRNYGYTF
TRBV30,NA,14,TRBJ2-3,NA,TGTGCCTGGAGTCCCCTAGCGACCACAGATACGCAGTATTTT,CAWSPLATTDTQYF
TRBV7-2,NA,13,TRBJ2-5,few,TGTGCCAGCAGCTCTACTCTGAGGGAGACCCAGTACTTC,CASSSTLRETQYF
TRBV7-9,NA,15,TRBJ2-7,NA,TGTGCCAGCAGCTTAGTTGCGGGCGGGTTCGGTGAGCAGTACTTC,CASSLVAGGFGEQYF
TRBV3-1/TRBV3-2,TRBD2,16,TRBJ2-1,NA,TGTGCCAGCAGCCAAAGTTCCAGCGGGAGTTACAATGAGCAGTTCTTC,CASSQSSSGSYNEQFF
TRBV5-4,NA,14,TRBJ2-7,NA,TGTGCCAGCAGCTTGGAGCAGGGGAGCTACGAGCAGTACTTC,CASSLEQGSYEQYF
TRBV6-6,TRBD2,14,TRBJ2-1,NA,TGTGCCAGCAGAAGCGGGAGGTCCTACAATGAGCAGTTCTTC,CASRSGRSYNEQFF
TRBV7-2,NA,13,TRBJ1-1,NA,TGTGCCAGCAGCACGCGGACAGAGTTTGAAGCTTTCTTT,CASSTRTEFEAFF
TRBV6-1,TRBD2,16,TRBJ2-5,NA,TGTGCCAGCAGTGAAAAGGGGCTAGCGGGAGGGAGGGCCCAGTACTTC,CASSEKGLAGGRAQYF